Shown below are 17 T cell receptor beta chains from a single sample sequenced in a study of regulatory T cells in long-lasting Graves disease. With iRepertoire HTBI primers and Arm-PCR of CDR3 regions, TCR beta libraries were built. A single record per CDR3 protein comes from TCRdb applying MiXCR to the multiplex PCR reads. The profile shows hundreds of thousands of distinct CDR3 sequences, about 14% of them singletons. Indicated time point: newly diagnosed GD, antithyroid drugs for less than 3 months. Researchers made the TCR library from RNA that was extracted from PBMCs. These data were also filed under a second study, of T cells in Graves' hyperthyroidism and ophthalmopathy.

Specimen: peripheral blood mononuclear cells (PBMCs), collected at new diagnosis, from a patient treated with antithyroid drugs. The receptor source for this set is a man in his thirties or forties with Graves disease.

In regard to this clonotype: A single base separates this from a much larger clone, so it may be a read error. The gene calls are TRBV24-1 and TRBJ2-1; D not certain. Germline V gene data show CDR1 as KGHDR and CDR2 as SFDVKD. The CDR3 sequence is 13 residues long. CDR3 DNA: TGTGCCACCAGTGGTTTGCCTGTCAATGAGCAGTTCTTC. It translates to CATSGLPVNEQFF.

This clonotype came up many times. The chain couples TRBV7-7 to TRBJ2-3, with D perhaps TRBD1 (5 bases). Trimming pared 3 bases from V and 4 bases from J, leaving 14 bases between. From germline, CDR1 is SSHAT and CDR2 FNYEAQ (reference sequence). The CDR3 is made up of 15 amino acids. This CDR3 is CASSLGQGDSDTQYF. CDR3 DNA: TGTGCCAGCAGCTTGGGGCAGGGTGACTCAGATACGCAGTATTTT.

This clonotype was picked up many times. The chain joins TRBV20-1 to TRBJ1-1; no firm D call. Trimming shortened V by 3 bases and J by 11 bases, and 13 bases separated the two germline ends. The CDR3 consists of 11 residues. Germline CDR1 and CDR2: DFQATT and SNEGSKA (reference sequence). The CDR3 spells CSASGRAMAFF. The CDR3 DNA follows: TGCAGTGCTAGTGGGAGGGCAATGGCTTTCTTT.

There are many counts of this clonotype. The V and J genes are TRBV13 and TRBJ1-1, with TRBD1 matching over 7 bases. V was pared by 4 bases and J by 7 bases, with 6 bases of the junction left unmatched. Germline loops: CDR1 PRHDT, CDR2 FYEKMQ (reference sequence). The CDR3 runs to 13 residues. In nucleotides, the CDR3 is TGTGCCAGCAGCTCATACAGGGGAGTTGAAGCTTTCTTT. Encoded protein: CASSSYRGVEAFF.

This clonotype came up many times. This chain joins TRBV7-9 and TRBJ2-3, with D perhaps assigned TRBD1 or TRBD2 (5 bases each). V lost 5 bases to trimming and J lost 2 bases, with 14 bases between them. Per the germline V gene, CDR1 is SEHNR and CDR2 is FQNEAQ (reference sequence). The length of the CDR3 is 15 residues. The CDR3 sequence: CASSLHGDLTDTQYF. The CDR3 DNA reads as TGTGCCAGCAGCCTCCACGGGGACCTCACAGATACGCAGTATTTT.

This clonotype was detected only a few times. The chain couples TRBV27 to TRBJ2-1; 8 bases line up with TRBD1. The junction had 7 bases not matched to a gene; V was cut back by 2 bases and J by 1 base. There are 17 residues in the CDR3. Germline V lookup: CDR1 MNHEY, CDR2 SMNVEV (reference sequence). CDR3 in DNA: TGTGCCAGCAGTTTACGGACAGGGCGAGGTTCCTACAATGAGCAGTTCTTC. This sequence encodes CASSLRTGRGSYNEQFF.

This clonotype appeared a few times. The rearrangement joins TRBV19 to TRBJ1-3; D might be TRBD1 (5 bases). Trimming shortened V by 7 bases and J by 0 bases, and 28 bases separated the two germline ends. The CDR3 spans 20 residues. Germline-derived CDR1 and CDR2 are LNHDA and SQIVND (reference sequence). Here the CDR3 reads CASTPDPGGTPGVSGNTIYF. CDR3 bases: TGTGCCAGTACCCCCGATCCGGGGGGAACGCCAGGCGTCTCTGGAAACACCATATATTTT.

This clonotype was seen ten or more times. This sequence joins TRBV2 and TRBJ2-2; D is unclear. The germline gives CDR1 SNHLY, CDR2 FYNNEI. V was shortened by 0 bases and J by 6 bases, with 8 bases between the two germline ends. The CDR3 consists of 14 residues. CDR3 residues: CASSEAWQSGELFF. In nucleotides, the CDR3 is TGTGCCAGCAGTGAAGCGTGGCAGTCCGGGGAGCTGTTTTTT.

As for this clonotype: A far larger clone is a single base away, which makes a read error likely. The CDR3 protein is CASSGQSNSCNEQFF. CDR3 nucleotides: TGTGCCAGCAGTGGTCAGTCAAACTCCTGCAATGAGCAGTTCTTC. The chain links TRBV7-9 to TRBJ2-1; no firm D call. From germline, CDR1 is SEHNR and CDR2 FQNEAQ (reference sequence). The CDR3 contains 15 residues.

This clonotype was detected ten times or more. The V gene is TRBV7-9, the J gene TRBJ2-7; the D gene is possibly TRBD2 (5 bases). V lost 8 bases, J lost 7 bases, and 21 bases lay in between. Germline CDR1 SEHNR, CDR2 FQNEAQ (reference sequence). The CDR3 has 14 residues. DNA of the CDR3: TGTGCCAGCGAATTAGTTAGGAAGCCGGGAGAGCAGTACTTC. Translating it yields CASELVRKPGEQYF. The full variable domain, rest sourced from reference TRBV7-9 and TRBJ2-7, is DTGVSQNPRHKITKRGQNVTFRCDPISEHNRLYWYRQTLGQGPEFLTYFQNEAQLEKSRLLSDRFSAERPKGSFSTLEIQRTEQGDSAMYLCASELVRKPGEQYFGPGTRLTVT.

This clonotype was detected a few times. J is TRBJ2-1 and V is TRBV19; the match to TRBD1 covers 7 bases. This CDR3 is 15 amino acids long. With 6 bases clipped from V and 6 bases from J, the junction kept 11 bases outside the gene matches. Germline V gives CDR1 LNHDA, CDR2 SQIVND (reference sequence). CDR3 loop: CASREQGSSSNEQFF. The CDR3 nucleotides are TGTGCCAGTAGGGAACAGGGGTCCTCTAGCAATGAGCAGTTCTTC.

This clonotype came up a few times. The chain recombines TRBV30 with TRBJ2-7, with TRBD1 identical over 9 bases. The CDR3 runs to 14 residues. Germline CDR1 reads GTSNPN; CDR2 reads SVGIG (reference sequence). V dropped 2 bases and J dropped 2; count of bases not matched to a gene: 4. CDR3 coding DNA: TGTGCCTGGAGTATCGGGACAGGGCCCTACGAGCAGTACTTC. This translates into CAWSIGTGPYEQYF.

This clonotype was counted only a few times. J is TRBJ2-7 and V is TRBV7-2; 10 bases fit TRBD2. The CDR3 sequence is 15 residues long. Trimming at V came to 2 bases and at J to 9 bases, leaving 10 bases not matched to a gene. Germline V CDR1 and CDR2: SGHTA, FQGNSA. The CDR3 sequence: CASSLISSGGPRQYF. CDR3 nucleotide sequence: TGTGCCAGCAGCTTAATAAGTAGCGGGGGGCCTCGGCAGTACTTC.

This clonotype was seen many times. The gene calls are TRBV27 and TRBJ1-5; tentatively, D is TRBD1 (5 bases). Germline V gene lookup returns CDR1 MNHEY and CDR2 SMNVEV (reference sequence). CDR3 size: 16 residues. The V and J ends lost 8 bases and 4 bases respectively, with 21 bases between them. The CDR3 DNA follows: TGTGCCAGCCGAGAAGGGACCGCAGGAGGGAATCAGCCCCAGCATTTT. Translation gives CASREGTAGGNQPQHF.

The V and J genes are TRBV5-1 and TRBJ2-1; 7 nucleotides align to TRBD2. Germline CDR1 and CDR2: SGHRS and YFSETQ. The CDR3 extends over 15 amino acids. J lost 4 bases, V lost 3 bases, and 7 bases had no gene match. In DNA form, the CDR3 reads TGCGCCAGCAGCTCCTCGGGACTACCTTACAATGAGCAGTTCTTC. It codes for CASSSSGLPYNEQFF.

Only a few counts were recorded for this clonotype. With a much larger clone just one base away, this may be a read error. In this CDR3 the conserved last residue, phenylalanine or tryptophan, is missing, so a read error is likely. The chain uses TRBV12-5 and TRBJ1-1; D not certain. The CDR3 runs 14 residues. V lost 1 base, J lost 5 bases, and 11 bases lay in between. CDR1 and CDR2 (germline): LGHNT, FRNRAP. In nucleotides, the CDR3 is TGTGCTAGTGGTTTGGGAGGTCCGAGGACTGAAGCTTTCTCT. This translates into CASGLGGPRTEAFS.

This chain connects TRBV30 to TRBJ1-2; D is unresolved. CDR3 length equals 13 residues. Germline V gene sequence: CDR1 GTSNPN, CDR2 SVGIG (reference sequence). V was cut by 0 bases and J by 4 bases, with 9 bases left in between. The CDR3 DNA reads as TGTGCCTGGAGTGTGGGTGCCCCCTATGGCTACACCTTC. Amino acids: CAWSVGAPYGYTF.